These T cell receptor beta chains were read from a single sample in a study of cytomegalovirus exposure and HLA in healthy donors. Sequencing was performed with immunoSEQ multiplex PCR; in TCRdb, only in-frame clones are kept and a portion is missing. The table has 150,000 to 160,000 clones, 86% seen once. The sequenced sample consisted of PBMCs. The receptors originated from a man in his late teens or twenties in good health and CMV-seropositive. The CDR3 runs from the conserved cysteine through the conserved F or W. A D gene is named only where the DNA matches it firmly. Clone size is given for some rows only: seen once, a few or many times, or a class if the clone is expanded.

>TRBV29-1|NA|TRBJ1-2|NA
TGCAGCGTGGCGACATCAGGGGAAGGCGGCTACACCTTC
CSVATSGEGGYTF
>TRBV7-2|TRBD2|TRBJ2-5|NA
TGTGCCAGCAGCTTAGCAGGGCTAGCGGGAGAGACCCAGTACTTC
CASSLAGLAGETQYF
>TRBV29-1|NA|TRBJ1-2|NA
TGCAGCGTTGAAGGGTCAGGGGCCCCCTATGGCTACACCTTC
CSVEGSGAPYGYTF
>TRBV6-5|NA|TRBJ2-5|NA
TGTGCCAGCAGTGAAGGGGGGACCCAGTACTTC
CASSEGGTQYF
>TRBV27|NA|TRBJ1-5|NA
TGTGCCAGCAGCGAGGGGACATACGGTCAGCCCCAGCATTTT
CASSEGTYGQPQHF
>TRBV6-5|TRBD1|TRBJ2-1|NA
TGTGCCAGCAGTTCCGACAGGGGGCAACACAATGAGCAGTTCTTC
CASSSDRGQHNEQFF
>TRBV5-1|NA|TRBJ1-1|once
TGCGCCAGCAGCTTGGCCGGGAGAGGGAACACTGAAGCTTTCTTT
CASSLAGRGNTEAFF
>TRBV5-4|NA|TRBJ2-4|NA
TGTGCCAGCAGCTTTACAGGGCCCAAAAACATTCAGTACTTC
CASSFTGPKNIQYF
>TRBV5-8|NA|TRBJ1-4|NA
TGTGCCAGCAGCCCGGGTCAGACTAATGAAAAACTGTTTTTT
CASSPGQTNEKLFF
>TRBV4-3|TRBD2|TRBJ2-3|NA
TGCGCCAGCAGCCAAGATATGTCAGCGGGGGGCGCAGATACGCAGTATTTT
CASSQDMSAGGADTQYF
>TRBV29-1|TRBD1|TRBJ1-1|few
TGCAGCGTCGTTGGTGGGACAGGGGTTACTGAAGCTTTCTTT
CSVVGGTGVTEAFF
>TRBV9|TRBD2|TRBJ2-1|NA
TGTGCCAGCAGCGGCCGACTAGCAACCTACAATGAGCAGTTCTTC
CASSGRLATYNEQFF
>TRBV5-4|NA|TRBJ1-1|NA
TGTGCCAGCAGCCCGACAGCGATGAACACTGAAGCTTTCTTT
CASSPTAMNTEAFF
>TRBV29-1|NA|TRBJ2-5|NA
TGCAGCGTTGAAGGATTTGTCGGTCAAGAGACCCAGTACTTC
CSVEGFVGQETQYF
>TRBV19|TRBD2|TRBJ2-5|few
TGTGCCAGTAGTATAGTAGCGGGGGGGCCGGTAGAGACCCAGTACTTC
CASSIVAGGPVETQYF
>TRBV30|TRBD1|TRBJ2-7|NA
TGTGCCTGGAGTTCGACAGGGTGGGGCTCCTACGAGCAGTACTTC
CAWSSTGWGSYEQYF
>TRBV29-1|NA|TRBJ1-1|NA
TGCAGCGTCGACACAGGAAACACTGAAGCTTTCTTT
CSVDTGNTEAFF
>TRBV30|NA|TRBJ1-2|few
TGTGCCTGGAGTAGAGTCCCCAGGGGCTATGGCTACACCTTC
CAWSRVPRGYGYTF
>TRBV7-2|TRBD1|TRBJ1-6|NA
TGTGCCAGCAGCTTAGAGTCAACCGGGACAGTGCCCCTCCACTTT
CASSLESTGTVPLHF
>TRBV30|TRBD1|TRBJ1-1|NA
TGTGCCTGGAAGCCACCCGGACAGGGGAACACTGAAGCTTTCTTT
CAWKPPGQGNTEAFF
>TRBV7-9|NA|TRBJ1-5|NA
TGTGCCAGCAGCTTGGAGAAAGGGGTGGGATATAGCAATCAGCCCCAGCATTTT
CASSLEKGVGYSNQPQHF
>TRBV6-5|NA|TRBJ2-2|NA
TGTGCCAGCAGTTACCTCACCGGGGAGCTGTTTTTT
CASSYLTGELFF
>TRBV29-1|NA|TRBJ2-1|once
TGCGCGGGGATCTCCGTGCCCTACAATGAGCAGTTCTTC
CAGISVPYNEQFF
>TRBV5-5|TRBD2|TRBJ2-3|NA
TGTGCCAGCCCCCGACTAGCGGGGGGAAGCACAGATACGCAGTATTTT
CASPRLAGGSTDTQYF
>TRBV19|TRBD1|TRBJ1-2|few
TGTGCCAGTAGTATCCCGGGACAGGGGTATGGCTACACCTTC
CASSIPGQGYGYTF
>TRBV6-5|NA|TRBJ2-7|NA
TGTGCCAGCAGTTACTCGAGAGGATACGAGCAGTACTTC
CASSYSRGYEQYF
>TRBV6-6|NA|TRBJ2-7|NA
TGTGCCAGCAGTTATCCAGGGAACGGGGAGCAGTACTTC
CASSYPGNGEQYF
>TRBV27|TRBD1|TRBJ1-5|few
TGTGCCAGCAGTGGACAGGGTCCCCAGCCCCAGCATTTT
CASSGQGPQPQHF
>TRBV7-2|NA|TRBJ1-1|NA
TGTGCCAGCAGCCCGTTCACTGAAGCTTTCTTT
CASSPFTEAFF
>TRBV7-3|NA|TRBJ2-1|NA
TGTGCCAGCAGCCCCCCCTCGGGATCTTCTTCGTCCTACAATGAGCAGTTCTTC
CASSPPSGSSSSYNEQFF
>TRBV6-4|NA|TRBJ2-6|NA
TGTGCCAGCAGTGACTCCGGCTCTGGGGCCAACGTCCTGACTTTC
CASSDSGSGANVLTF
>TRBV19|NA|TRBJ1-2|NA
TGTGCCAGTAGTAACAGGAGTCCTCTCTCGGACTATGGCTACACCTTC
CASSNRSPLSDYGYTF
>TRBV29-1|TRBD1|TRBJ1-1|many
TGCAGCGTTAGGACAGGCGGATCCACTGAAGCTTTCTTT
CSVRTGGSTEAFF
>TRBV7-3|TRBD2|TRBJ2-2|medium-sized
TGTGCCAGCAGCTTAATAGACGGGAGGGCGAACGGGGAGCTGTTTTTT
CASSLIDGRANGELFF
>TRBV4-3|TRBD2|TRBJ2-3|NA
TGCGCCAGCAGCCAAGATCCGGGACTAGCGGGGGAGGGAGATACGCAGTATTTT
CASSQDPGLAGEGDTQYF
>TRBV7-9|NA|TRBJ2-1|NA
TGTGCCAGCAGCTTAGAGAGTTACAATGAGCAGTTCTTC
CASSLESYNEQFF
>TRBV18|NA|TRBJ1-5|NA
TGTGCCAGCGCCCCTCGCGGTAGCAATCAGCCCCAGCATTTT
CASAPRGSNQPQHF
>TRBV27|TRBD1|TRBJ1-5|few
TGTGCCAGCAGTCCAGACAGGGTCTCCAATCAGCCCCAGCATTTT
CASSPDRVSNQPQHF
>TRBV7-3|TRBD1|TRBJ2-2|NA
TGTGCCAGCAGCCCCCCCGACAGGGCGACCGGGGAGCTGTTTTTT
CASSPPDRATGELFF
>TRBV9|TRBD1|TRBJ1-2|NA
TGTGCCAGCAGCGCTACAGGGGGCGCAGATGGCTACACCTTC
CASSATGGADGYTF
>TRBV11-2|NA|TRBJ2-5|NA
TGTGCCAGCAGCTTAGATCGTCCGGTCACGGGGACCCAGTACTTC
CASSLDRPVTGTQYF
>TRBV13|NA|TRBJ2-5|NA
TGTGCCAGCAGCTTAGCGGGTGGGGGCTCCCAAGAGACCCAGTACTTC
CASSLAGGGSQETQYF
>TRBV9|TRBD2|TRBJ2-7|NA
TGTGCCAGCAGCGTAGTTTTCGCGCTAGCGGCGGCCTACGAGCAGTACTTC
CASSVVFALAAAYEQYF
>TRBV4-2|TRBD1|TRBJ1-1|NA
TGTGCCAGCAGCCAAGATAATAGGCCGACAGGGCGGGGTGAAGCTTTCTTT
CASSQDNRPTGRGEAFF
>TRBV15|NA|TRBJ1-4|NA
TGTGCCACCAGCAGAGTCCTAGGATATGAAAAACTGTTTTTT
CATSRVLGYEKLFF
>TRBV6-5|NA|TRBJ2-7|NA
TGTGCCAGCAGTCCCGACAGTACCTCCTACGAGCAGTACTTC
CASSPDSTSYEQYF